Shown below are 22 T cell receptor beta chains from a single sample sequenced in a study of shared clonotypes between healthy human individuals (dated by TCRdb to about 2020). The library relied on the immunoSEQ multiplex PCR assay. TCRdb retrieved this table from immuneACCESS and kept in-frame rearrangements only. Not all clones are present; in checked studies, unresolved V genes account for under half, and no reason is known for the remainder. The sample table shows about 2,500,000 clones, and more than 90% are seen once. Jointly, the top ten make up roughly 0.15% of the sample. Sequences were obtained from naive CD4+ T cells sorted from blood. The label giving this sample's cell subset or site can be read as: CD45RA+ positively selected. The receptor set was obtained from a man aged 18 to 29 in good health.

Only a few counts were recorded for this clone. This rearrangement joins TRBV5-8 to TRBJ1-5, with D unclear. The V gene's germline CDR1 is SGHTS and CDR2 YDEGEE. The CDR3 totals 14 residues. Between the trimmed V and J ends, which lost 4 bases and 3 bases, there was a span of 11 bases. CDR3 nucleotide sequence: TGTGCCAGCAGCGATGGGCAATTCAATCAGCCCCAGCATTTT. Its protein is CASSDGQFNQPQHF.

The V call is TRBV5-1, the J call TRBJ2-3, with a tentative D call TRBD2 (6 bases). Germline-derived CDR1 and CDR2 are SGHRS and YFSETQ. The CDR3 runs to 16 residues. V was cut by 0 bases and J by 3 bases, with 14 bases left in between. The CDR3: CASSLGWRGNTDTQYF. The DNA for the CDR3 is TGCGCCAGCAGCTTGGGTTGGCGGGGAAATACAGATACGCAGTATTTT.

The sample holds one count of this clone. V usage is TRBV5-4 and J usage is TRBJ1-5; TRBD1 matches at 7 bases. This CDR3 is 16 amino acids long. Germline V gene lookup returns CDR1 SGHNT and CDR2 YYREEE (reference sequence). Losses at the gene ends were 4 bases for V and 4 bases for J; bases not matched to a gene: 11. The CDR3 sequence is CASSQEGTAINQPQHF. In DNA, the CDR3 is TGTGCCAGCAGCCAAGAGGGGACAGCGATTAATCAGCCCCAGCATTTT.

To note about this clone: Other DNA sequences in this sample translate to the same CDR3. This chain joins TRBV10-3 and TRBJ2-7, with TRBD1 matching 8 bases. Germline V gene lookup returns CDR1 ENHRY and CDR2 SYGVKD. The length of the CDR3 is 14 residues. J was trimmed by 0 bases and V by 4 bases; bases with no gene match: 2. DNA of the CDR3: TGTGCCATCAGTGGACAGGGGTCCTCCTACGAGCAGTACTTC. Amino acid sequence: CAISGQGSSYEQYF.

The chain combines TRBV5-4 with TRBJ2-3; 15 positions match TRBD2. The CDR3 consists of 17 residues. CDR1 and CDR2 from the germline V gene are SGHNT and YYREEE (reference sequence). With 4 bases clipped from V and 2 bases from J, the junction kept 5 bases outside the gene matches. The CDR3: CASSVGTSGGPTDTQYF. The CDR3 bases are TGTGCCAGCAGCGTGGGGACTAGCGGGGGGCCCACAGATACGCAGTATTTT.

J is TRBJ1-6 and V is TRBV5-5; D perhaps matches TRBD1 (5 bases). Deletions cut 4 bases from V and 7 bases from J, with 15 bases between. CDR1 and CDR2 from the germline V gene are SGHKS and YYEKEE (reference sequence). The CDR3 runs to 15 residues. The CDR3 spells CASSPTGGDNSPLHF. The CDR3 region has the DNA TGTGCCAGCAGCCCTACGGGGGGAGACAATTCACCCCTCCACTTT.

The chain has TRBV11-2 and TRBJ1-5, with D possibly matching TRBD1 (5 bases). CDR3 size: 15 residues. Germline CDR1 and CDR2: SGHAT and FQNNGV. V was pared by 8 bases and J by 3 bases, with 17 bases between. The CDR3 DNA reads TGTGCCAGCGGCCGGACCAGAGGGGCCAATCAGCCCCAGCATTTT. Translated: CASGRTRGANQPQHF.

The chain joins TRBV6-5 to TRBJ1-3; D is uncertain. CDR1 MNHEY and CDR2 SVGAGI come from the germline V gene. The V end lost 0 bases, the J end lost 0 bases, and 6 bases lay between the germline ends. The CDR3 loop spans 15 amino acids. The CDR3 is CASSYSVVSGNTIYF. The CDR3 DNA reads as TGTGCCAGCAGTTACTCGGTAGTCTCTGGAAACACCATATATTTT.

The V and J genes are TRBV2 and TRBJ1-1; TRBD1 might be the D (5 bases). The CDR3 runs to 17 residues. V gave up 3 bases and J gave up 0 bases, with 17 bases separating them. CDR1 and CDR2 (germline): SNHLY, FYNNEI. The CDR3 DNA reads TGTGCCAGCAGTGATGGACGGGGGTTTCAGGTGAACACTGAAGCTTTCTTT. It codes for CASSDGRGFQVNTEAFF.

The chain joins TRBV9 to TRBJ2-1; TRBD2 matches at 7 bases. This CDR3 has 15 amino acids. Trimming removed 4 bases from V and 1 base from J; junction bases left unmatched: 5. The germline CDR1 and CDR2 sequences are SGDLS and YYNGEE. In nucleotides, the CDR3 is TGTGCCAGCAGCTTAACTAGCGCATCCTACAATGAGCAGTTCTTC. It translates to CASSLTSASYNEQFF.

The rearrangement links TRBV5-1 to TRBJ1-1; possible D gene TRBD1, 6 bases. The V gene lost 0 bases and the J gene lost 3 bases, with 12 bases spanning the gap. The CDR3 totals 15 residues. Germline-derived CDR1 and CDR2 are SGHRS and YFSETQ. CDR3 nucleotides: TGCGCCAGCAGCTTGGATCACAGGGATCACACTGAAGCTTTCTTT. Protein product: CASSLDHRDHTEAFF.

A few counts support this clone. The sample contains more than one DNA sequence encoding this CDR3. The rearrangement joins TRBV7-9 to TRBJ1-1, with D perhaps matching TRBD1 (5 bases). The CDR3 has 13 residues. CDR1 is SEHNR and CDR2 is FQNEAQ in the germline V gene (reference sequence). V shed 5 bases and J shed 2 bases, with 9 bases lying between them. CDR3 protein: CASSRDSNTEAFF. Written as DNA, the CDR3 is TGTGCCAGCAGCCGAGACAGTAACACTGAAGCTTTCTTT. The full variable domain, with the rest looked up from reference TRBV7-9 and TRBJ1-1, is DTGVSQNPRHKITKRGQNVTFRCDPISEHNRLYWYRQTLGQGPEFLTYFQNEAQLEKSRLLSDRFSAERPKGSFSTLEIQRTEQGDSAMYLCASSRDSNTEAFFGQGTRLTVV.

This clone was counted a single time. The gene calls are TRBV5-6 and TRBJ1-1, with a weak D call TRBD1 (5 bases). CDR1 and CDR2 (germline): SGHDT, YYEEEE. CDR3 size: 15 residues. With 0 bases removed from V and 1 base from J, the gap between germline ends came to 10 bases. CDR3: CASSLGWGRNTEAFF. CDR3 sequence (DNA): TGTGCCAGCAGCTTGGGATGGGGGAGGAACACTGAAGCTTTCTTT.

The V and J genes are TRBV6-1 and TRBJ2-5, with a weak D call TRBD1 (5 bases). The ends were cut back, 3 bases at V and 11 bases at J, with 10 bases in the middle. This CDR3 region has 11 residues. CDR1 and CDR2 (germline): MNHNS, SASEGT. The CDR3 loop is CASSEGREQYF. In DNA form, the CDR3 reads TGTGCCAGCAGTGAGGGGCGAGAGCAGTACTTC.

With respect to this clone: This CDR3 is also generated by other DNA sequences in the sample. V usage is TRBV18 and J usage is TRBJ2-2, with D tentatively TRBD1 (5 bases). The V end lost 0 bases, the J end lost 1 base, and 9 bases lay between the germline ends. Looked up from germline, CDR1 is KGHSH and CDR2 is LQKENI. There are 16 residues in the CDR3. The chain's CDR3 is CASSPPQGRNTGELFF. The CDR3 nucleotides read TGTGCCAGCTCACCACCGCAGGGAAGGAACACCGGGGAGCTGTTTTTT.

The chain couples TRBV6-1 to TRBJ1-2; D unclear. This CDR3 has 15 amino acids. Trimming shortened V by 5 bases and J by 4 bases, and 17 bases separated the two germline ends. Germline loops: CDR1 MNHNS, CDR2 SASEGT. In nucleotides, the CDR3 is TGTGCCAGCAGTTTCTTTAGGGTGGAAGGCTATGGCTACACCTTC. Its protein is CASSFFRVEGYGYTF.

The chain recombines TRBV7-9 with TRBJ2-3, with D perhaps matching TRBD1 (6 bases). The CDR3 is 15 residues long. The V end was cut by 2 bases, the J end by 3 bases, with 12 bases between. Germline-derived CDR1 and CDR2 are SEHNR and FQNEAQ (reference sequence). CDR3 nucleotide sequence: TGTGCCAGCAGCTTACAAGGCAGGGGTACAGATACGCAGTATTTT. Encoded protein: CASSLQGRGTDTQYF.

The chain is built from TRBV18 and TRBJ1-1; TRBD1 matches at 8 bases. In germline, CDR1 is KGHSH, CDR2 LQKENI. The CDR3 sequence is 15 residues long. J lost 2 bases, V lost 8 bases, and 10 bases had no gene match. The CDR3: CASAPFRGRNTEAFF. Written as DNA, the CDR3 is TGTGCCAGCGCCCCATTCAGGGGGCGAAACACTGAAGCTTTCTTT.

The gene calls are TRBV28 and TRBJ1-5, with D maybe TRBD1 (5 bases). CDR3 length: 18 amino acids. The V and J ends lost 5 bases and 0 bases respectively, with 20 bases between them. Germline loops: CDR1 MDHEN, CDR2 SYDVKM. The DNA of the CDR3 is TGTGCCAGCAGTACCGGGGAGGGGAGACCGTTTAGCAATCAGCCCCAGCATTTT. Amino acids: CASSTGEGRPFSNQPQHF.

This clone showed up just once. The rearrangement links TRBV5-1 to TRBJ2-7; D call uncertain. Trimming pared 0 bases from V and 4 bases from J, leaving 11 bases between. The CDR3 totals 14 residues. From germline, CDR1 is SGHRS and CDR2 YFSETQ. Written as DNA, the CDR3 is TGCGCCAGCAGCTTGGCCGTCCCCGATTACGAGCAGTACTTC. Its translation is CASSLAVPDYEQYF.

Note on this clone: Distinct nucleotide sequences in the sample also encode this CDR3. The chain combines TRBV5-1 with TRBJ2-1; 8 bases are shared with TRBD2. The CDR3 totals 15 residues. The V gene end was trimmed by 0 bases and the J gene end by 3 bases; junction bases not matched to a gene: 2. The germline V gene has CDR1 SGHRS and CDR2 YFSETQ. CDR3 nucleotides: TGCGCCAGCAGCTTGGCCAGCGGGAGCTACAATGAGCAGTTCTTC. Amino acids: CASSLASGSYNEQFF.

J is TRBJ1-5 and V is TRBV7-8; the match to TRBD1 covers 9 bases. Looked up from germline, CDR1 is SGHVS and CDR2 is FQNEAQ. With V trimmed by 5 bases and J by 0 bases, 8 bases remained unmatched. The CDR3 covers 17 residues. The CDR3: CASSLGQGQDSNQPQHF. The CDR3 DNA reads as TGTGCCAGCAGCCTCGGACAGGGGCAGGATAGCAATCAGCCCCAGCATTTT.